This T cell receptor (beta chain) was recovered during a study of breast tumors, draining lymph nodes, adjacent tissues. This clonotype was counted ten times or more. The lymph nodes were axillary draining lymph nodes from breast cancer patients. The CDR3 runs 14 residues. V gave up 2 bases and J gave up 5 bases, with 14 bases separating them. Germline V gene sequence: CDR1 SGHRS, CDR2 YFSETQ. TCRdb processed the multiplex PCR reads anew with MiXCR; each CDR3 protein has one entry. The sample comprises about 230,000 distinct CDR3 sequences, around 32% of which are singletons, and approximately 1.4% rests with the top ten.

The chain recombines TRBV5-1 with TRBJ2-7; TRBD2 is a possible D gene (6 bases). This receptor was identified in a female donor with breast cancer. Some clones in this sample may be carry-over from other donors' samples. The sequenced sample was axillary lymph node tissue. The chain's CDR3 is CASSLSSGGHEQYF. CDR3 DNA sequence: TGCGCCAGCAGCTTAAGTAGCGGCGGCCACGAGCAGTACTTC.